A selection of T cell receptor beta chains follows, all from one sample in a study of blood T cell repertoires in COVID-19. The method was immunoSEQ multiplex PCR; TCRdb's version includes in-frame clones alone and lacks a portion of them. This sample has fewer than 350,000 clones; about 88% occur once, and the top ten carry under 2.5%. The sample comprised PBMCs or T cells enriched from blood (not recorded which). The receptors stem from a woman aged 55-69 years in a cohort exposed to, infected with or recovered from COVID-19 (not recorded which). The CDR3 runs from the conserved cysteine through the conserved F or W. The size of a clone is reported for some rows only, either as once, few or many, or as a class for expanded clones.

clone_size,j_call,v_call,cdr3_aa
NA,TRBJ2-5,TRBV2,CASSESKLAGLETQYF
NA,TRBJ2-2,TRBV6-6,CASNNPGQNTGELFF
once,TRBJ2-1,TRBV6-4,CASSARASVYNEQFF
NA,TRBJ2-5,TRBV7-2,CASSARGPETQYF
NA,TRBJ1-2,TRBV2,CASSATGGENYGYTF
NA,TRBJ2-7,TRBV3-1/TRBV3-2,CASSQAGAGSYEQYF
NA,TRBJ1-2,TRBV12-3/TRBV12-4,CASSSNYGYTF
NA,TRBJ2-1,TRBV4-3,CASSQDGMAGGEQFF
NA,TRBJ2-7,TRBV27,CASTLRQGGASYEQYF
NA,TRBJ2-5,TRBV6-4,CASSDSSFEGRRQETQYF
NA,TRBJ1-5,TRBV2,CASSEWGTNQPQHF
NA,TRBJ2-3,TRBV7-8,CASSLGAGWGISTDTQYF
NA,TRBJ2-7,TRBV19,CASSYGTSGIYEQYF
NA,TRBJ2-5,TRBV7-9,CASSPDSFQETQYF
NA,TRBJ2-7,TRBV5-4,CASSVLAGGPYEQYF
NA,TRBJ2-5,TRBV28,CASSLNPGTEETQYF
NA,TRBJ2-7,TRBV28,CASSAPGQKTYEQYF
NA,TRBJ2-1,TRBV4-1,CASSATSGSSYNEQFF
once,TRBJ1-1,TRBV15,CATSSGNRGGGTEAFF
NA,TRBJ1-3,TRBV30,CAWSVRAGSGNTIYF
NA,TRBJ2-7,TRBV15,CATSRDRGSGLEQYF
NA,TRBJ2-7,TRBV2,CAGREEGRSYEQYF
NA,TRBJ2-5,TRBV6-5,CASRTQRREYF
NA,TRBJ2-7,TRBV5-1,CASSLDTGGAYEQYF
few,TRBJ1-1,TRBV28,CASSSDGENTEAFF
once,TRBJ1-6,TRBV11-2,CASSLAAGKNSPLHF
NA,TRBJ1-2,TRBV6-5,CASRRQDRYTF
NA,TRBJ2-7,TRBV4-2,CASSQEYLAEILSYEQYF
NA,TRBJ2-7,TRBV10-1,CASSDGGAGGAEQYF
once,TRBJ1-2,TRBV2,CASSDSGGLSGYTF
NA,TRBJ1-1,TRBV7-2,CASSPQVFNTEAFF
NA,TRBJ2-7,TRBV19,CASSGGTAPSYEQYF
NA,TRBJ1-1,TRBV30,CAWTVSRDRAGSTTEAFF
once,TRBJ2-3,TRBV20-1,CSASRGSHSTDTQYF
NA,TRBJ1-2,TRBV19,CASSISLRQGALDYGYTF
once,TRBJ1-6,TRBV4-1,CASSPSPGRDNSPLHF
once,TRBJ2-1,TRBV7-2,CASSSLRDNEQFF
NA,TRBJ2-5,TRBV19,CASSIDRGETQYF
NA,TRBJ1-4,TRBV29-1,CSVGNEKLFF
once,TRBJ1-5,TRBV5-1,CASSLEGGSNQPQHF
NA,TRBJ2-5,TRBV7-2,CASGRYQETQYF
NA,TRBJ2-1,TRBV6-5,CASRAGGEGTNEQFF
NA,TRBJ2-2,TRBV5-1,CASSLKAGGHTGELFF